Detailed here is one T cell receptor (beta chain). This entry belongs to a study of shared clonotypes between healthy human individuals. Trimming at V came to 0 bases and at J to 7 bases, leaving 7 bases not matched to a gene. The CDR3 covers 16 residues. Germline V CDR1 and CDR2: SGHRS, YFSETQ. CD4+ cell separation produced CD45RA+ naive and CD45RA-negative memory subsets. Repertoires were generated with immunoSEQ multiplex PCR, while TCRdb's copy carries only in-frame clones and drops some. The sample lists 2 million to 3 million clones, 80% to 95% occurring once. The sequence was collected from a man in his late teens or twenties in good health. Some clones in this sample may be carry-over from other donors' samples. The sample was naive CD4+ T cells from PBMCs. The subset here: CD45RA+ positively selected. The chain has TRBV5-1 and TRBJ2-1; 10 bases match TRBD2. The CDR3 protein is CASSLATSGKRNEQFF. In nucleotides, the CDR3 is TGCGCCAGCAGCTTGGCCACTAGCGGGAAAAGGAATGAGCAGTTCTTC.